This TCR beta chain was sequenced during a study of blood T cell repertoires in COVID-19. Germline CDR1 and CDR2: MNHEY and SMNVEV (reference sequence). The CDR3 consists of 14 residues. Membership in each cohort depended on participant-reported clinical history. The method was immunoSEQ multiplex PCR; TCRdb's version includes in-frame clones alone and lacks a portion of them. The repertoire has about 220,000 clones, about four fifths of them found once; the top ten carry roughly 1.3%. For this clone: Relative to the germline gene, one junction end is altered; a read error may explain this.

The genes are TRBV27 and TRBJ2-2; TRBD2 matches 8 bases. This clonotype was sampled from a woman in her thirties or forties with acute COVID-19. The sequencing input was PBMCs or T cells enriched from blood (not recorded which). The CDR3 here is CASSLAGIPGELFF. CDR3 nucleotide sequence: TGTGCCAGTAGTTTAGCGGGGATCCCCGGGGAGCTGTTTTTT.